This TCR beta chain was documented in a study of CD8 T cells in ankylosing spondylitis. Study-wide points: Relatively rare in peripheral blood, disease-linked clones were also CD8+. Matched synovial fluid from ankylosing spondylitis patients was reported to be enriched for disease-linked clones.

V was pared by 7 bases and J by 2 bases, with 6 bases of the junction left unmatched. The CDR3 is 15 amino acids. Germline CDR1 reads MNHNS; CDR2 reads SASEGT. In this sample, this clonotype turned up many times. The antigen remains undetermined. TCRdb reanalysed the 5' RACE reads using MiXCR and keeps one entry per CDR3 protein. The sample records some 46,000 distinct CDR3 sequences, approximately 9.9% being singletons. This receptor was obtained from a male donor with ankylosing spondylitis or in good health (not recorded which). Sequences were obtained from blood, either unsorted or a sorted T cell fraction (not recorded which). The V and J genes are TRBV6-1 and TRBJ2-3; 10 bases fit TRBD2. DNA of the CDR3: TGTGCCAGCAAGAAAGCGGGGGGGCCCACAGATACGCAGTATTTT. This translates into CASKKAGGPTDTQYF.